This T cell receptor (beta chain) was profiled in a study of cytomegalovirus exposure and HLA in healthy donors. The overall study: It was reported in a later analysis that the same platform had been used for the roughly 130 validation repertoires as for the approximately 700 first-cohort repertoires. Findings and caveats of the study: TCR beta chains numbering under 200 were designated cytomegalovirus-associated. Most observed TCR sequences were rare, whereas some public TCRs were detected in many donors.

This table comes from immunoSEQ multiplex PCR, and its TCRdb copy is limited to in-frame clones, with some not included. Seen here are 90,000 to 110,000 clones, about nine tenths observed once, and the top ten hold less than 2.5%. The ends lost 7 bases at V and 9 bases at J; junction bases unmatched: 9. Germline assignment: CDR1 MGHRA and CDR2 YSYEKL. This CDR3 spans 13 amino acids. Note on this clone: Its antigen is not identified.

V and J are TRBV4-1 and TRBJ2-1; 7 bases map to TRBD2. The TCR was taken from a woman aged 18-35 years in good health and CMV-seronegative. The source material was PBMCs. For the CDR3, the DNA is TGCGCCAGCAAACGGTCTAGCGGTTCTGAGCAGTTCTTC. Its translation is CASKRSSGSEQFF.